There are a few counts of the clone carrying this TCR beta chain. The V and J ends lost 0 bases and 0 bases respectively, with 7 bases between them. CDR1 and CDR2 (germline): SGHNT, YYREEE (reference sequence). The CDR3 loop spans 15 amino acids. This sample was included in a study of shared clonotypes between healthy human individuals. Several immunoSEQ 96-well plates shared each subset's DNA, each plate a replicate. Sequenced by immunoSEQ multiplex PCR; TCRdb stores in-frame clones only, minus some. The sample holds some 630,000 clones; 60% to 80% are singletons and the top ten take under 2%. The sample taken for sequencing was memory CD4+ T cells sorted from blood. Subset denoted: CD45RA-negative fraction. The source is a woman in her 30s in good health. The chain couples TRBV5-4 to TRBJ2-1, with D hard to call. CDR3 region: CASSLGGSSYNEQFF. The CDR3 DNA reads as TGTGCCAGCAGCTTGGGAGGTAGCTCCTACAATGAGCAGTTCTTC.